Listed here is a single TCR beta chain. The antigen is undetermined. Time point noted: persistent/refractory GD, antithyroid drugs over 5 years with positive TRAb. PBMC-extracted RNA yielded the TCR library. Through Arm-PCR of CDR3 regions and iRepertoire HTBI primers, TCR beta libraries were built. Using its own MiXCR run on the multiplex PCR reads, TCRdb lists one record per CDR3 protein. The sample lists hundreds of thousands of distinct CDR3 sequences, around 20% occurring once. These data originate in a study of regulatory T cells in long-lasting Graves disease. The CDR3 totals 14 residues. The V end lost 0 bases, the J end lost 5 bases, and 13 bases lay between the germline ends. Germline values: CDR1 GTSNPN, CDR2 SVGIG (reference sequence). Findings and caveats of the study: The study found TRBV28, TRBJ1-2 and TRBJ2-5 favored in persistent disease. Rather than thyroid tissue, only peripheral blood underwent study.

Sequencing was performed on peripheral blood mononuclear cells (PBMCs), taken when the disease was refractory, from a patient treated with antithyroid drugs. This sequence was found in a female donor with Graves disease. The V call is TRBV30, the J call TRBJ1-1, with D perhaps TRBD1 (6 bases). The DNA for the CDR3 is TGTGCCTGGAGTGTAACAGGGAGAGAAACTGAAGCTTTCTTT. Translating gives CAWSVTGRETEAFF.